The 22 T cell receptor beta chains below were found in one sample sequenced in a study of human T cells and chemical hapten exposure. Indicated time point: patch test 1, 2 weeks after DPC sensitization. Treatment meaning: therapeutic diphenylcyclopropenone sensitization with weekly scalp DPC. TCRdb itself ran the RACE reads through MiXCR, one entry per CDR3 protein. This sample carries about 80,000 distinct CDR3 sequences, roughly 7.2% of them seen once, and the ten largest clones take roughly 1.6%. Specimen: whole blood, collected in connection with sensitization to the hapten diphenylcyclopropenone (DPC). The receptors were sampled from a woman aged 25 to 39 with alopecia areata. Some clones in this sample may be carry-over from other donors' samples.

This chain uses TRBV5-6 with TRBJ1-5; the D is unclear. The CDR3 contains 16 residues. Trimming removed 0 bases from V and 5 bases from J, with 15 bases in between. Germline-derived CDR1 and CDR2 are SGHDT and YYEEEE. The CDR3 protein is CASSLGALPFDQPQHF. DNA for the CDR3: TGTGCCAGCAGCTTGGGGGCTTTGCCTTTCGATCAGCCCCAGCATTTT.

This clonotype has a count of ten or more. The chain is built from TRBV7-2 and TRBJ2-3; 9 bases match TRBD1. J was trimmed by 1 base and V by 5 bases; bases with no gene match: 4. The germline gives CDR1 SGHTA, CDR2 FQGNSA. The CDR3 length is 15 residues. The CDR3 region is CASSATGGGTDTQYF. The CDR3 bases are TGTGCCAGCAGCGCAACAGGGGGCGGCACAGATACGCAGTATTTT. Complete variable domain (other parts from reference TRBV7-2 and TRBJ2-3): GAGVSQSPSNKVTEKGKDVELRCDPISGHTALYWYRQSLGQGLEFLIYFQGNSAPDKSGLPSDRFSAERTGGSVSTLTIQRTQQEDSAVYLCASSATGGGTDTQYFGPGTRLTVL.

This clonotype was recorded many times. V gene TRBV6-5 combines with J gene TRBJ2-7; D is possibly TRBD1 (6 bases). The germline V gene encodes CDR1 MNHEY and CDR2 SVGAGI. This CDR3 comprises 15 residues. The V end lost 5 bases, the J end lost 0 bases, and 14 bases lay between the germline ends. CDR3 in amino acids: CASSPLRGYSYEQYF. DNA for the CDR3: TGTGCCAGCAGTCCCTTAAGGGGGTACTCCTACGAGCAGTACTTC.

This clonotype appeared a few times. The genes are TRBV12-3 or TRBV12-4 and TRBJ1-1, with D possibly being TRBD1 (5 bases). Trimming took off 2 bases at V and 4 bases at J, with 8 bases between the two ends. CDR3 length: 13 residues. The CDR3 sequence: CASSLWGPTEAFF. The CDR3, as DNA: TGTGCCAGCAGTTTATGGGGCCCCACTGAAGCTTTCTTT.

This clonotype was counted many times. The chain has TRBV11-2 and TRBJ2-1, with 10 bases that match TRBD2. The CDR3 is made up of 15 amino acids. With 0 bases clipped from V and 6 bases from J, the junction kept 2 bases outside the gene matches. CDR1 and CDR2 from the germline V gene are SGHAT and FQNNGV. CDR3 region: CASSLELAGLNEQFF. The CDR3 DNA reads as TGTGCCAGCAGCTTAGAACTAGCGGGGCTCAATGAGCAGTTCTTC.

The sample holds one count of this clonotype. A read error may be the cause here, since a much bigger clone is one base away. The V and J genes are TRBV14 and TRBJ2-1, with TRBD2 matching 11 bases. CDR1 and CDR2 from the germline V gene are SGHDN and FVKESK. Trimming at V came to 5 bases and at J to 8 bases, leaving 5 bases not matched to a gene. The CDR3 consists of 14 residues. The CDR3 here is CASSKLAGVDEQFF. CDR3 nucleotides: TGTGCCAGCAGCAAACTAGCGGGGGTTGATGAGCAGTTCTTC.

At least ten counts were recorded for this clonotype. J is TRBJ2-3 and V is TRBV6-6; 8 nucleotides align to TRBD2. Germline values: CDR1 MNHNY, CDR2 SVGAGI (reference sequence). This CDR3 has 14 amino acids. V gave up 6 bases and J gave up 2 bases; unmatched junction bases: 4. The CDR3 DNA follows: TGTGCCAGCAGCGGACTAGCCAACACAGATACGCAGTATTTT. Protein: CASSGLANTDTQYF.

A few counts support this clonotype. V is TRBV7-2 and J is TRBJ1-1, with 8 positions matching TRBD1. Losses at the gene ends were 10 bases for V and 1 base for J; bases not matched to a gene: 8. The germline CDR1 and CDR2 sequences are SGHTA and FQGNSA. The length of the CDR3 is 14 residues. This chain's CDR3 is CATRQGSKNTEAFF. The DNA of the CDR3 is TGTGCCACCAGACAGGGGTCAAAGAACACTGAAGCTTTCTTT. Using reference TRBV7-2 and TRBJ1-1 for the parts outside the CDR3, the full variable domain is GAGVSQSPSNKVTEKGKDVELRCDPISGHTALYWYRQSLGQGLEFLIYFQGNSAPDKSGLPSDRFSAERTGGSVSTLTIQRTQQEDSAVYLCATRQGSKNTEAFFGQGTRLTVV.

This clonotype appeared many times. V is TRBV6-6 and J is TRBJ2-7; D not resolved. Germline V gives CDR1 MNHNY, CDR2 SVGAGI (reference sequence). CDR3 length: 14 amino acids. The ends were cut back, 2 bases at V and 0 bases at J, with 8 bases in the middle. The CDR3 spells CASSYESYSYEQYF. Written as DNA, the CDR3 is TGTGCCAGCAGTTACGAGAGCTACTCCTACGAGCAGTACTTC.

The table lists this clonotype with a few counts. V usage is TRBV10-3 and J usage is TRBJ1-6, with a weak D call TRBD1 (6 bases). Germline CDR1 is ENHRY and CDR2 is SYGVKD. The germline V and J ends were trimmed by 3 bases and 10 bases, with 10 bases remaining between them. The CDR3 length is 13 residues. The CDR3 coding sequence is TGTGCCATCAGTGAACAGGGACAATCACCCCTCCACTTT. It specifies CAISEQGQSPLHF.

This clonotype was recorded many times. This sequence joins TRBV6-5 and TRBJ2-3; D possibly corresponds to TRBD2 (5 bases). The CDR3 has 13 residues. The germline V and J ends were trimmed by 7 bases and 3 bases, with 11 bases remaining between them. Germline V CDR1 and CDR2: MNHEY, SVGAGI. CDR3 in amino acids: CASTLAGTDTQYF. Here the CDR3 DNA reads TGTGCCAGCACCCTAGCTGGGACAGATACGCAGTATTTT.

This clonotype has a count of ten or more. The junction does not match germline at one end; this may be a read error. V gene TRBV5-1 combines with J gene TRBJ2-1; TRBD1 matches 9 bases. The CDR3 is 13 residues long. The germline CDR1 and CDR2 sequences are SGHRS and YFSETQ. The CDR3 sequence: CASRLGQGYEQFF. CDR3 DNA sequence: TGCGCCAGCAGATTGGGACAGGGTTATGAGCAGTTCTTC.

This clonotype was counted many times. The V call is TRBV6-4, the J call TRBJ2-3; 8 bases are a match to TRBD1. V was pared by 0 bases and J by 6 bases, with 5 bases of the junction left unmatched. Germline V gives CDR1 MRHNA, CDR2 SNTAGT. This CDR3 region has 15 residues. The CDR3 reads CASSDSAGGIDTQYF. DNA of the CDR3: TGTGCCAGCAGTGACTCAGCAGGGGGCATCGATACGCAGTATTTT.

This clonotype was seen a few times. The V call is TRBV27, the J call TRBJ1-5; 12 bases line up with TRBD1. CDR3 length equals 16 residues. CDR1 and CDR2 from the germline V gene are MNHEY and SMNVEV (reference sequence). The V segment lost 2 bases and the J segment 6 bases; nucleotides outside the gene matches: 5. CDR3 DNA sequence: TGTGCCAGCAGTTTAACCGGGACAGGGGGCCTTCAGCCCCAGCATTTT. It translates to CASSLTGTGGLQPQHF.

This clonotype was observed a handful of times. V and J are TRBV29-1 and TRBJ1-5; D possibly corresponds to TRBD1 (6 bases). In germline, CDR1 is SQVTM, CDR2 ANQGSEA. V was cut by 5 bases and J by 6 bases, with 14 bases left in between. The CDR3 sequence is 13 residues long. CDR3 protein: CSVQRGRGQPQHF. In DNA, the CDR3 is TGCAGCGTTCAGCGGGGGCGCGGTCAGCCCCAGCATTTT.

This chain joins TRBV7-3 and TRBJ1-4; D may be TRBD1 (5 bases). Germline V gives CDR1 SGHTA, CDR2 FQGTGA. V dropped 6 bases and J dropped 3 bases, with 14 bases sitting between them. CDR3 size: 15 residues. Here the CDR3 DNA reads TGTGCCAGCAGTCTAAACGGGGCTTCTAATGAAAAACTGTTTTTT. The encoded protein is CASSLNGASNEKLFF.

This clonotype was recorded at least ten times. This chain uses TRBV20-1 with TRBJ1-2, with D possibly being TRBD1 (5 bases). V shed 2 bases and J shed 2 bases, with 9 bases lying between them. The CDR3 consists of 13 residues. Germline values: CDR1 DFQATT, CDR2 SNEGSKA (reference sequence). Written as DNA, the CDR3 is TGCAGTGCTAGAAGGGACCTAAACTATGGCTACACCTTC. This gives the protein CSARRDLNYGYTF.

J is TRBJ1-5 and V is TRBV6-5; D is perhaps TRBD1 (6 bases). The germline gives CDR1 MNHEY, CDR2 SVGAGI. V shed 2 bases and J shed 7 bases, with 12 bases lying between them. This CDR3 contains 14 residues. The CDR3 DNA reads TGTGCCAGCAGTTACGCGACAGGCTCGCAGCCCCAGCATTTT. Protein sequence: CASSYATGSQPQHF.

At least ten counts were recorded for this clonotype. The chain joins TRBV2 to TRBJ2-2; a weak D match, TRBD2 (6 bases). The CDR3 covers 16 residues. Germline values: CDR1 SNHLY, CDR2 FYNNEI. V was cut by 5 bases and J by 5 bases, with 18 bases left in between. The CDR3 DNA follows: TGTGCCAGCAGTAAGGGCGGGGCTCTGGGGACCGGGGAGCTGTTTTTT. Residues: CASSKGGALGTGELFF.

This sequence joins TRBV6-6 and TRBJ1-1, with 10 bases lining up with TRBD1. Germline CDR1 is MNHNY and CDR2 is SVGAGI (reference sequence). This CDR3 contains 11 residues. The J segment lost 14 bases and the V segment lost 5 bases, leaving 5 bases of the junction unmatched. The CDR3: CASSRDRGGFF. The CDR3 coding sequence is TGTGCCAGCAGTAGGGACAGGGGAGGATTCTTT.

The sample holds many counts of this clonotype. This chain connects TRBV6-5 to TRBJ1-1; D is unresolved. CDR3 length: 12 residues. CDR1 MNHEY and CDR2 SVGAGI come from the germline V gene. V dropped 2 bases and J dropped 8 bases, with 9 bases sitting between them. The CDR3, as DNA: TGTGCCAGCAGTTACGGGCCTGGGGAAGCTTTCTTT. This encodes CASSYGPGEAFF.

This clonotype is medium-sized in the sample. The chain couples TRBV13 to TRBJ1-1; possibly TRBD1 for D (6 bases). The CDR3 runs to 16 residues. Trimming pared 2 bases from V and 1 base from J, leaving 14 bases between. Germline CDR1 reads PRHDT; CDR2 reads FYEKMQ (reference sequence). The DNA of the CDR3 is TGTGCCAGCAGCTTAAGGGGGGCGGGTCGGAACACTGAAGCTTTCTTT. Translating it yields CASSLRGAGRNTEAFF.